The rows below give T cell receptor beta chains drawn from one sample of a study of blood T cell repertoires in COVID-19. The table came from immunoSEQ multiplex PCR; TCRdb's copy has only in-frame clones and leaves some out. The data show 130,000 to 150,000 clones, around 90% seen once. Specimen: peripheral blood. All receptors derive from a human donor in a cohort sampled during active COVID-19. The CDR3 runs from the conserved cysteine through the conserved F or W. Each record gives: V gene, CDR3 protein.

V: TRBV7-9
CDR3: CASSPSGRSAYEQYF

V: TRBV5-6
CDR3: CASSVGSGGAEGGYTF

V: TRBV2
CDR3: CASSPTGFNEQYF

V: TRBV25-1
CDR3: CASQLGAGNYGYTF

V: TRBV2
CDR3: CASSEGAGGDTQYF

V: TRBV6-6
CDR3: CASSYSAGGSPYEQYF

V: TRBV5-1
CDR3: CASKTSGGLLETQYF

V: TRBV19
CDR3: CASSKQGAYTGELFF

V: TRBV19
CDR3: CASRDRQFDITGQPQHF

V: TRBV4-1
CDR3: CASSPSRVNNSPLHF

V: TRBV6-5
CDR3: CASRRANSPLHF

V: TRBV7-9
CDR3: CASSFFLTGGMVGYTF

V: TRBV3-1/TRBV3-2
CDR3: CASSQRLAGETQYF

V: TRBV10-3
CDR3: CAISTGNTEAFF

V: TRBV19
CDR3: CASSMDRFREKLFF

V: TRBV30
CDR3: CAWSGRDRDNEQFF

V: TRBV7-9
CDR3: CASSDPTGPGQYF

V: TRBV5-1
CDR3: CASSLWTSGDEQYF

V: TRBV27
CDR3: CASSFGIISTGELFF

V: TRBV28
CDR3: CAIQTQGARETQYF

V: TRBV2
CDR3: CASRTGSYEQYF

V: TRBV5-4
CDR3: CASSGIPGQGATEAFF

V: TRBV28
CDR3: CASSAPSGGVSGDTQYF

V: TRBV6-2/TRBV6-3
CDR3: CASSLRDRGTYNEQFF

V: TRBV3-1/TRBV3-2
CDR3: CASSQITANYGYTF

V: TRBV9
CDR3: CASSSGGTNVETQYF

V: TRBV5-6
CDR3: CASSPGTGGPNQPQHF

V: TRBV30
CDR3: CAWSVRDRDNSPLHF

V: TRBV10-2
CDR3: CASSGTGSNQPQHF

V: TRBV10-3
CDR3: CAIRNSGGDYEQYF

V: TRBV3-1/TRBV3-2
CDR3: CASSQEGGGQPQHF

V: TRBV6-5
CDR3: CASSLTGRETQYF

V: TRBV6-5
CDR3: CASSSDRAHTEAFF

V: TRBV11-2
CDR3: CASSSISGNTIYF

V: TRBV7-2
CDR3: CASSSGLSSRSSYNSPLHF

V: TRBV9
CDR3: CASSVEGFGYGYTF

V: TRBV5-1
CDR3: CASSFGGVGTDTQYF

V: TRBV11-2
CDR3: CASSLTSGYFTDTQYF

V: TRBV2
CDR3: CASRSQTGRYGYTF